The clone carrying this TCR beta chain was seen at least ten times. Its antigen is unidentified. TCRdb re-called the 5' RACE reads with MiXCR, one entry per CDR3 protein. The sample contains under 70,000 distinct CDR3 sequences, approximately 3.6% of which appear only once. These data are taken from a study of neurological immune-mediated disorders. General study findings and limits: No link was found between any clinical or MRI feature and the multiple sclerosis repertoire cluster. One related-CDR3 cluster, which may be a signature, held the repertoires of 18 of 34 multiple sclerosis patients after phylogenetic grouping. Across subjects, expanded clones had no CDR3 amino acid sequences in common, pointing to private repertoires in all groups.

CDR3 length equals 12 residues. V was clipped by 2 bases and J by 0 bases, with 2 bases between them. Germline loops: CDR1 LGHNA, CDR2 YNFKEQ. Preparation of the unsorted libraries drew on 2 million PBMCs stored at -80 C. V and J are TRBV4-2 and TRBJ2-7; no reliable D call. The sequence was collected from a woman aged 55-75 years with multiple sclerosis. Sequenced: PBMCs. CDR3 loop: CASSQNSYEQYF. The CDR3 region has the DNA TGTGCCAGCAGCCAAAACTCCTACGAGCAGTACTTC.